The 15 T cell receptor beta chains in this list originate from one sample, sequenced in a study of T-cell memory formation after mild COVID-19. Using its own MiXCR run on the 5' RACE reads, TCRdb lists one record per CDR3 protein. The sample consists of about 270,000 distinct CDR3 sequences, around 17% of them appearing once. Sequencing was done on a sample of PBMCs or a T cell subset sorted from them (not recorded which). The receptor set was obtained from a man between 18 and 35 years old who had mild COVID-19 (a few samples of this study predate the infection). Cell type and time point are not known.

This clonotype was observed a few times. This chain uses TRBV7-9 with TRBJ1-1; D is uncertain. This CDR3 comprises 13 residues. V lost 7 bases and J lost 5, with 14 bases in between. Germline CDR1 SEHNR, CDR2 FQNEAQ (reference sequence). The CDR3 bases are TGTGCCAGCAACCTGGACGCGGGGACTGAAGCTTTCTTT. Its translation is CASNLDAGTEAFF.

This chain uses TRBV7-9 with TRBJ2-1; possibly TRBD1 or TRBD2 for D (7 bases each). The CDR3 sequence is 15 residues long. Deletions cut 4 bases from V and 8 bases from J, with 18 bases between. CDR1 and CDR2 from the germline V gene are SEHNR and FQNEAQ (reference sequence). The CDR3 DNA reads TGTGCCAGCAGCTCCAGGGGGGGGAGCTTTGATGAGCAGTTCTTC. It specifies CASSSRGGSFDEQFF.

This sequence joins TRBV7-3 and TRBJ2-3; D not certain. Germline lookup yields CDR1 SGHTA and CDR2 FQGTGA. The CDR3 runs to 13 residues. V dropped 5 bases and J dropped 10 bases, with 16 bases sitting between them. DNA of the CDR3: TGTGCCAGCAGCCCAGTCCACGGTTCAGCGCAGTATTTT. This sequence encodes CASSPVHGSAQYF.

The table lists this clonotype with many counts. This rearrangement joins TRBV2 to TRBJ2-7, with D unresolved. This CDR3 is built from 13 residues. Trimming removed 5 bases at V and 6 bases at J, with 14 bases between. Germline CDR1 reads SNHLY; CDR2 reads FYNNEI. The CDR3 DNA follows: TGTGCCAGCAGTAGAGACCCATCGGGCGAGCAGTACGTC. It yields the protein CASSRDPSGEQYV.

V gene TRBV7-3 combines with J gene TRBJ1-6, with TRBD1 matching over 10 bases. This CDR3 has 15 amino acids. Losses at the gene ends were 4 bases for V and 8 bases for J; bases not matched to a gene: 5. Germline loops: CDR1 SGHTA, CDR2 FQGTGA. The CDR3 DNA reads TGTGCCAGCAGCTCTTCGGGACAGGGGCATTCACCCCTCCACTTT. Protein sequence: CASSSSGQGHSPLHF.

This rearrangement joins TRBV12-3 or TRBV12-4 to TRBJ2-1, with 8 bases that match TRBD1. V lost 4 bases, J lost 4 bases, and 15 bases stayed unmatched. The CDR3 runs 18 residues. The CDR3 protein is CASSSQDRGTGGYNEQFF. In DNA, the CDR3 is TGTGCCAGCAGTTCGCAGGATAGGGGGACAGGTGGTTACAATGAGCAGTTCTTC.

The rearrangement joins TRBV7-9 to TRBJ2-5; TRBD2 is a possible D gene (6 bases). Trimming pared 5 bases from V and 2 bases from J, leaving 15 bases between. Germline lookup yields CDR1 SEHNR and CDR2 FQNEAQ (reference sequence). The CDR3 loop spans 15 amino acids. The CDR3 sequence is CASSRATAGQETQYF. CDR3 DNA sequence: TGTGCCAGCAGCCGGGCCACTGCGGGGCAAGAGACCCAGTACTTC.

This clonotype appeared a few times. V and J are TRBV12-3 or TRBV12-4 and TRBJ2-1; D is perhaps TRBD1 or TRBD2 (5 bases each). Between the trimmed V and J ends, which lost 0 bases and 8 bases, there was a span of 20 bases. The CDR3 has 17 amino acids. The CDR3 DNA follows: TGTGCCAGCAGTTTAGCGCTCCGGGGCGGTGGCCGCGATGAGCAGTTCTTC. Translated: CASSLALRGGGRDEQFF.

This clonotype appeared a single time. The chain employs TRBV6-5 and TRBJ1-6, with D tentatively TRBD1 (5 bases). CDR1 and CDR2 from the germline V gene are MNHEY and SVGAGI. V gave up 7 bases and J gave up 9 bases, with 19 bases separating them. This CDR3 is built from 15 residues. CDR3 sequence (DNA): TGTGCCAGCACCACGCCCAGGGTTTCTCGTTCACCCCTCCACTTT. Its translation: CASTTPRVSRSPLHF.

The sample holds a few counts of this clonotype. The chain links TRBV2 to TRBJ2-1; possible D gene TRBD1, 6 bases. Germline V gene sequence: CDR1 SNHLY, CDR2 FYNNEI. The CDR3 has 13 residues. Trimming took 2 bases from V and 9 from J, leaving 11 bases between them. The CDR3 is CASSEYMDSEQFF. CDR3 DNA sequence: TGTGCCAGCAGTGAATATATGGACAGTGAGCAGTTCTTC.

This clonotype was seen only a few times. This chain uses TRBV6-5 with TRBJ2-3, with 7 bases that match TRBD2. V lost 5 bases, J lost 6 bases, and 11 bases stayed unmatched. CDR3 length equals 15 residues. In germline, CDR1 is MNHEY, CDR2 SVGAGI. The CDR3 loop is CASSTPAGQWDTQYF. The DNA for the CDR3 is TGTGCCAGCAGTACACCAGCGGGGCAGTGGGATACGCAGTATTTT.

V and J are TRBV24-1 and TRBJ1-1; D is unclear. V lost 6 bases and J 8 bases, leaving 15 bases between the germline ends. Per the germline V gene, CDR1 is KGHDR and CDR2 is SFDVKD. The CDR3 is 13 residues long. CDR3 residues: CATSNTQEDEAFF. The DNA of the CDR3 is TGTGCCACCAGTAACACTCAAGAAGACGAAGCTTTCTTT.

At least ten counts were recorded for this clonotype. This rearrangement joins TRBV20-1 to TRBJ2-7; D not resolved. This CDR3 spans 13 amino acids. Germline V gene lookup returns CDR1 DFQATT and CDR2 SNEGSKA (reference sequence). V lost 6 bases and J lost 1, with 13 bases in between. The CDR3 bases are TGCAGTGCCCGGAGCGCGAGGTCCTACGAGCAGTACTTC. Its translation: CSARSARSYEQYF.

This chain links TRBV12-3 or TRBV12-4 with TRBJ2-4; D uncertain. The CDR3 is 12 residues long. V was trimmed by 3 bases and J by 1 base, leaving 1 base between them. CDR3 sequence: CASSFAKNIQYF. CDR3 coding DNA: TGTGCCAGCAGTTTTGCCAAAAACATTCAGTACTTC.

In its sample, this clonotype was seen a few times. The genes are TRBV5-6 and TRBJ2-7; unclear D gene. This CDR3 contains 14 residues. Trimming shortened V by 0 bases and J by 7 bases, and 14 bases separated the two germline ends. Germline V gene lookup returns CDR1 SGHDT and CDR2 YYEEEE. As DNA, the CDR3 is TGTGCCAGCAGCTTGGGGGTACAGTCTTGGGAGCAGTACTTC. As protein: CASSLGVQSWEQYF.